This T cell receptor (beta chain) was sequenced during a study of T cells after yellow fever vaccination. Overall study findings and caveats: Bulk-population clonotypes that are abundant could appear as contaminants in FACS-sorted repertoires. Peaking on day 5 versus 15, the secondary response was faster but weaker. Subsequent booster samples again held most clones from primary vaccination (around 96% CD4, about 85% CD8).

A word on this clonotype: Its antigen is not identified.

By 5'RACE template switching, TCR cDNA was produced, with a universal primer site and UMIs added in the process. TCRdb fed the 5' RACE reads into MiXCR, producing one record per CDR3 protein. Of around 600,000 distinct CDR3 sequences in the sample, more than 9% were seen once. The starting material was PBMCs, obtained on the day of the yellow fever booster vaccination. This TCR was recovered from a man aged 25-40 years who received the YFV17D yellow fever vaccine.

Here the CDR3 DNA reads TGTGCCAGCAGAAGAGGGACAGTAGGAAATCAGCCCCAGCATTTT. The encoded protein is CASRRGTVGNQPQHF. The chain is built from TRBV6-5 and TRBJ1-5, with TRBD1 identical over 7 bases. Germline lookup yields CDR1 MNHEY and CDR2 SVGAGI. With V trimmed by 6 bases and J by 4 bases, 9 bases remained unmatched. This CDR3 spans 15 amino acids.